The following is a TCR beta chain sequence with its context. This sample stems from a study of early T cells in non-severe SARS-CoV-2 infection. As for the study in general: Bulk RNA isolated from unsorted whole blood underwent sequencing; chains were not paired.

MiXCR was run by TCRdb on the 5' RACE reads, yielding one entry per CDR3 protein. The sample consists of about 48,000 distinct CDR3 sequences, 6.2% of them appearing once. The trim removed 3 bases at V and 6 bases at J, leaving 8 bases unmatched. Germline CDR1 reads SGHTA; CDR2 reads FQGTGA. The CDR3 loop spans 15 amino acids. This specimen consisted of whole blood, obtained at baseline. The chain combines TRBV7-3 with TRBJ2-1, with TRBD2 matching over 7 bases. The clonotype originates from an adult who was a healthcare worker with PCR-confirmed SARS-CoV-2 infection or an uninfected control (not recorded which). The CDR3 protein is CASSLSGTRGNEQFF. Written as DNA, the CDR3 is TGTGCCAGCAGCTTGAGCGGGACCCGAGGCAATGAGCAGTTCTTC.